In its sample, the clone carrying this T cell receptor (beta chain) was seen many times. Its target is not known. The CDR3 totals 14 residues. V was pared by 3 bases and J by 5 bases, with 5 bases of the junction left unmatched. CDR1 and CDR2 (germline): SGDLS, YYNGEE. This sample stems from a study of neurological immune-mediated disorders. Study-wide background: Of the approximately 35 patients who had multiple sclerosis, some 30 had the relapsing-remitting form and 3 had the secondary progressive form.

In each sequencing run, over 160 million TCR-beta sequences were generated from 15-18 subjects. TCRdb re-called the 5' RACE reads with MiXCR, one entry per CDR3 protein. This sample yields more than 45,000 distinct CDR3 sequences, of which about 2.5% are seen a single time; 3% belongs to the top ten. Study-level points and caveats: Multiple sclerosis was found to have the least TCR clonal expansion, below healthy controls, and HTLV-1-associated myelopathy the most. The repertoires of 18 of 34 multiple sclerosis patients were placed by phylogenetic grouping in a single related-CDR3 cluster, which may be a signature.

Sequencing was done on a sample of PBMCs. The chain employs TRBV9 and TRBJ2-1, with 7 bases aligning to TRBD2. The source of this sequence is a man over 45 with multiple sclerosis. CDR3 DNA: TGTGCCAGCAGCGCCTCCGGGACTAACAATGAGCAGTTCTTC. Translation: CASSASGTNNEQFF.